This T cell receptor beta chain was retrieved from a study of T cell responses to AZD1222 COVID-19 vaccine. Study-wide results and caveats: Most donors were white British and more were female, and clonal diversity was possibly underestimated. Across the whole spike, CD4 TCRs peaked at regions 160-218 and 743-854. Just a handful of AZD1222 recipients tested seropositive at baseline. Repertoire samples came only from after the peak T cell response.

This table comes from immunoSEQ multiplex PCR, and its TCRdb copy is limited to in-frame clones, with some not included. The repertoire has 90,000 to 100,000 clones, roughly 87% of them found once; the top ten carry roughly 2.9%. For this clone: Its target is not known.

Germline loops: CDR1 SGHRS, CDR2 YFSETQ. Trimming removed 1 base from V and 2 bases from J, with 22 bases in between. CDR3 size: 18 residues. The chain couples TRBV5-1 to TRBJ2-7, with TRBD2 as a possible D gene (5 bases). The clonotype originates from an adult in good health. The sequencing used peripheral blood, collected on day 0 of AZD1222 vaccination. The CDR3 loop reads CASSLSPGYPGKPYEQYF. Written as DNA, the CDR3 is TGCGCCAGCAGCTTGTCCCCCGGGTATCCGGGGAAGCCCTACGAGCAGTACTTC.